The clone carrying this T cell receptor beta chain was counted many times. The antigen remains unidentified. These data belong to a study of T cells in Graves' hyperthyroidism and ophthalmopathy. Study results and limitations: The majority of expanded thyroid clonotypes above 0.001 also appeared in blood.

Amplified TCR beta CDR3 regions came from RNA transcripts. HTBI primers drove first-round RT-PCR of the TCR CDR3. TCRdb re-called the multiplex PCR reads with MiXCR, one entry per CDR3 protein. Here the sample spans roughly 380,000 distinct CDR3 sequences, less than 20% being singletons. V shed 3 bases and J 5 bases; nucleotides not matched to a gene: 11. The CDR3 is made up of 15 amino acids. The V gene's germline CDR1 is SQVTM and CDR2 ANQGSEA. This chain links TRBV29-1 with TRBJ2-5; TRBD2 aligns across 8 bases. This clonotype originated in a woman aged 40-49 years with Graves' ophthalmopathy. The specimen sequenced was blood. This CDR3 reads CSVEGVAGRKETQYF. In DNA form, the CDR3 reads TGCAGCGTTGAGGGGGTAGCGGGAAGAAAGGAGACCCAGTACTTC.